This TCR beta chain was recorded in a study of control samples from healthy donors and cancer patients (dated by TCRdb to about 2020). At the junction V is shortened by 3 bases and J by 4 bases, with 13 bases in between. The CDR3 runs 15 residues from the cysteine to the phenylalanine. The CDR3 DNA has 45 bases and is translated from base 1. CDR1 and CDR2 are drawn from the germline V gene (reference sequence): LGHDT, YNNKEL. A remark on this clone: What this receptor recognizes is not known. Qualities for individual bases were not recorded, and no much larger clone is one base off.

The library came from the immunoSEQ multiplex PCR assay. As stored in TCRdb, this immuneACCESS dataset retains in-frame rearrangements with V and J assigned. A fraction of the clones does not appear; measured against another copy, unresolved V genes explain less than half of the discrepancy, and the remainder lacks a known reason. This sample comprises about 80,000 clones, nearly 90% of them detected only once. The ten largest account for 4.5% to 7% of the sample. The TCR originated in a man in his forties or fifties in good health. Sequencing was done on a sample of blood. Recombination joined TRBV3-1 (or the pseudogene TRBV3-2) with TRBJ1-3; the D gene lacks a confident call. The CDR3 corresponds to CASSHAGLGGNTIYF. The nucleotides are TGTGCCAGCAGCCACGCTGGGTTGGGAGGAAACACCATATATTTT.